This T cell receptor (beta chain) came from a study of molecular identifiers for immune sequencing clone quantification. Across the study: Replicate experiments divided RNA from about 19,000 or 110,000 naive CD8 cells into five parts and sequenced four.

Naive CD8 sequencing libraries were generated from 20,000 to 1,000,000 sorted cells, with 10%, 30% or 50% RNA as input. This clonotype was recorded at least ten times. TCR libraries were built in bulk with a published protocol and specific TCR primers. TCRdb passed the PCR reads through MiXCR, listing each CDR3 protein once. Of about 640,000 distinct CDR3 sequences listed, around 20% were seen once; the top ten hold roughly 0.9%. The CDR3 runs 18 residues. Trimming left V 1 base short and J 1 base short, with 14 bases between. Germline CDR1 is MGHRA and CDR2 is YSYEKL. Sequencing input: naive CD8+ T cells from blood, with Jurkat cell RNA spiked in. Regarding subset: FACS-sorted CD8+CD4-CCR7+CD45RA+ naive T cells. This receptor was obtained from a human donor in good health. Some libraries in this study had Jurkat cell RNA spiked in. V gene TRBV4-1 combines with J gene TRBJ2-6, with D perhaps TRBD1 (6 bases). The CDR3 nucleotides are TGCGCCAGCAGCCAAGTCACAGGGTTTGGATCTGGGGCCAACGTCCTGACTTTC. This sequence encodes CASSQVTGFGSGANVLTF.